This TCR beta chain was observed in a study of cytomegalovirus exposure and HLA in healthy donors. The study's findings and limits: Confirmation in vitro established that three CMV-associated chains were specific for CMV antigens. The classifier was said to identify cytomegalovirus status with high specificity and sensitivity.

This CDR3 region has 14 residues. CDR1 and CDR2 from the germline V gene are SNHLY and FYNNEI. After removal of 4 bases from V and 8 bases from J, the junction contained 9 bases not matched to a gene. Note on this clone: The target antigen is unknown.

The study drew the donors from its approximately 110-subject validation cohort, separate from the roughly 700-subject first cohort. Measured with immunoSEQ multiplex PCR; TCRdb has only the in-frame clones, and not every one. The table has about 110,000 clones, approximately 90% seen once. This TCR was recovered from a woman aged 25 to 39 in good health and CMV-seropositive. The genes are TRBV2 and TRBJ1-2; TRBD1 agrees at 8 bases. The sample taken for sequencing was PBMCs. CDR3 sequence (DNA): TGTGCCAGCAGTGTCCCCTCAGGGGGCAAAGGCTACACCTTC. Amino acids: CASSVPSGGKGYTF.